This record looks at one TCR beta chain sequence and its context. Its antigen is unidentified. Sequencing followed a ViraFEST assay step that expanded antigen-specific CD4+ T cells with viral peptide pools. When around 10 days of culture had elapsed, CD4+ T cells were isolated. Of the BNT162b2 and mRNA-1273 vaccines, participants received two doses of one or the other. These data belong to a study of vaccination effects on CD4 cells after COVID-19. With 4 bases removed from V and 0 bases from J, the gap between germline ends came to 9 bases. CDR3 length: 15 amino acids. The germline V gene has CDR1 MGHRA and CDR2 YSYEKL. Repertoires were generated with immunoSEQ multiplex PCR, while TCRdb's copy carries only in-frame clones and drops some. The table includes tens of thousands of clones, about three quarters detected once.

The chain employs TRBV4-1 and TRBJ1-4, with D uncertain. This specimen was CD4+ T cells from PBMCs cultured with HCoV-NL63 spike peptides, taken after COVID-19 vaccination. This TCR derives from a human donor who received a COVID-19 vaccine. The CDR3: CASSPMGTTNEKLFF. The DNA of the CDR3 is TGCGCCAGCAGCCCGATGGGGACAACTAATGAAAAACTGTTTTTT.